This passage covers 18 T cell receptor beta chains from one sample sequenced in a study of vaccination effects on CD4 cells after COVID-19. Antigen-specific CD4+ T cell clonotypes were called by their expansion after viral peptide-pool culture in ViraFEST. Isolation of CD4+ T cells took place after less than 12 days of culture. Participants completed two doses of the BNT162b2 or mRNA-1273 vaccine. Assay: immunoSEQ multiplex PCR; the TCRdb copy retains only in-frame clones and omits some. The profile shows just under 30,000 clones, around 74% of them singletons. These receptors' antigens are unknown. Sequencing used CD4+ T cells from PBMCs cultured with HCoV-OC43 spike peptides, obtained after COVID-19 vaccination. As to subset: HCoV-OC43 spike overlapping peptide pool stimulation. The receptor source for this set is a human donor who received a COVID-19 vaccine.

The CDR3: CASRLAGQGSYEQYF. For the CDR3, the DNA is TGTGCCAGTAGGCTGGCGGGACAGGGTTCCTACGAGCAGTACTTC. The V call is TRBV19, the J call TRBJ2-7, with 9 bases identical to TRBD1. V dropped 6 bases and J dropped 1; count of bases not matched to a gene: 7. Per the germline V gene, CDR1 is LNHDA and CDR2 is SQIVND (reference sequence). The CDR3 sequence is 15 residues long.

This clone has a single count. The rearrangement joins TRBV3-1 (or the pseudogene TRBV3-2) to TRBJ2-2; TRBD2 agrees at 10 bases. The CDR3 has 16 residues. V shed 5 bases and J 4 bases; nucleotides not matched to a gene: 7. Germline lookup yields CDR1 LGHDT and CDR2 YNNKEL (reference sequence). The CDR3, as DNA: TGTGCCAGCAGCTACAAGCGGGGGGGCCTCACCGGGGAGCTGTTTTTT. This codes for CASSYKRGGLTGELFF.

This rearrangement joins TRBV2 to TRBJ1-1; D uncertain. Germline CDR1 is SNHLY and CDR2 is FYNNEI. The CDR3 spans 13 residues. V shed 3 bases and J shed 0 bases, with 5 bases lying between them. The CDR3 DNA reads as TGTGCCAGCAGTGAGTTGATGAACACTGAAGCTTTCTTT. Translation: CASSELMNTEAFF.

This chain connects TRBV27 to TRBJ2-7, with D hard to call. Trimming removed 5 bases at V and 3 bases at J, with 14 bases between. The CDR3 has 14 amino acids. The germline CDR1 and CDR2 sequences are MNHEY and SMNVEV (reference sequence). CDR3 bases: TGTGCCAGCAGTCGAACGGCCGGAATCTACGAGCAGTACTTC. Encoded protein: CASSRTAGIYEQYF.

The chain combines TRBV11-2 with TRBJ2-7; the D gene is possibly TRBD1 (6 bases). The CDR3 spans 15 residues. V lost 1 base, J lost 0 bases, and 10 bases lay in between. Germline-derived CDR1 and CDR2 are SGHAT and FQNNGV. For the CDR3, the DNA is TGTGCCAGCAGCTTAGTCAGGGGTCGCTCCTACGAGCAGTACTTC. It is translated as CASSLVRGRSYEQYF.

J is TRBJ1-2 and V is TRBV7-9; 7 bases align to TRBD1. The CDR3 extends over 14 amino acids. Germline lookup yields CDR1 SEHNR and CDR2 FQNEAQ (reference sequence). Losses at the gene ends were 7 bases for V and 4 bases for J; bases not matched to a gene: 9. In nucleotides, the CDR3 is TGTGCCAGCACCACTCAGGGGGTTTTCTATGGCTACACCTTC. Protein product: CASTTQGVFYGYTF.

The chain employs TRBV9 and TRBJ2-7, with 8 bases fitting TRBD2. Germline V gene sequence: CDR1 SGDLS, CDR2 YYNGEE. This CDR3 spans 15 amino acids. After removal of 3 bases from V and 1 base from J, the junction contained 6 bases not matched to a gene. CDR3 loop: CASSDGRGGSYEQYF. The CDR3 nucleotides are TGTGCCAGCAGCGACGGGAGGGGAGGGTCCTACGAGCAGTACTTC. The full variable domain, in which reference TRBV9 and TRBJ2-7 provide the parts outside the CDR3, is DSGVTQTPKHLITATGQRVTLRCSPRSGDLSVYWYQQSLDQGLQFLIQYYNGEERAKGNILERFSAQQFPDLHSELNLSSLELGDSALYFCASSDGRGGSYEQYFGPGTRLTVT.

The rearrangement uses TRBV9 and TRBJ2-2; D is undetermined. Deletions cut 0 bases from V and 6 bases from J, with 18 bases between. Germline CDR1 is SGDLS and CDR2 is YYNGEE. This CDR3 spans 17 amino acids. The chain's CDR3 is CASSVDSDSWFPGELFF. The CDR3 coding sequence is TGTGCCAGCAGCGTAGATTCGGATAGTTGGTTCCCCGGGGAGCTGTTTTTT.

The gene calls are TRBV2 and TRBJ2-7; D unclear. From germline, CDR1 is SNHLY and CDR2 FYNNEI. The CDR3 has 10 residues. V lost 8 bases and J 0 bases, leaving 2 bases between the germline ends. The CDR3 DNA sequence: TGTGCCAGCTCCTCCTACGAGCAGTACTTC. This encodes CASSSYEQYF.

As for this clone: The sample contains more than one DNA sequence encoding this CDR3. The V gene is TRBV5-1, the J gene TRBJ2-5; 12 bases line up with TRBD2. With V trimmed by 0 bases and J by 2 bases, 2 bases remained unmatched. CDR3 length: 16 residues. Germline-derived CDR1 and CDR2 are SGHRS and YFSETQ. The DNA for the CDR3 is TGCGCCAGCAGCTTGGTTCTAGCGGGAGGGCAAGAGACCCAGTACTTC. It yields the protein CASSLVLAGGQETQYF.

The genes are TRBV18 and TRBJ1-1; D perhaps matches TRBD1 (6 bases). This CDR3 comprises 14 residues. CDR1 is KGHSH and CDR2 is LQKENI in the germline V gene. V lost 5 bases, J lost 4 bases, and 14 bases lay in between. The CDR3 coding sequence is TGTGCCAGCTCATTGGTGGGGGCGGCCACTGAAGCTTTCTTT. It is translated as CASSLVGAATEAFF.

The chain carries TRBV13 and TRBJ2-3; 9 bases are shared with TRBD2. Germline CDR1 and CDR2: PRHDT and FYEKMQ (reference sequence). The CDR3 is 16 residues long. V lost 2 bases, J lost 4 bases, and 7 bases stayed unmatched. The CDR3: CASSLRASGIADTQYF. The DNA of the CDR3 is TGTGCCAGCAGCTTAAGGGCTAGCGGGATTGCAGATACGCAGTATTTT.

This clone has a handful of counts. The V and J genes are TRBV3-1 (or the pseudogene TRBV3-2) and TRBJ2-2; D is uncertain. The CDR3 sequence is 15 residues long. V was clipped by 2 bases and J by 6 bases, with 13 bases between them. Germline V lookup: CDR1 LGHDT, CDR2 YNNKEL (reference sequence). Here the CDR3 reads CASSQLGGGAGELFF. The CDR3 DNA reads TGTGCCAGCAGCCAATTAGGCGGTGGTGCCGGGGAGCTGTTTTTT.

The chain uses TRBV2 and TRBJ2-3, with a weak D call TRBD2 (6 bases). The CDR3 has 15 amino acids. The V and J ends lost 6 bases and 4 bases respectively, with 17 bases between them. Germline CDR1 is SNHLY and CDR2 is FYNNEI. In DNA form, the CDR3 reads TGTGCCAGCAGCCTTGGAGTAGCGGAAGCAGATACGCAGTATTTT. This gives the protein CASSLGVAEADTQYF. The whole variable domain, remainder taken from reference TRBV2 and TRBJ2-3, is EPEVTQTPSHQVTQMGQEVILRCVPISNHLYFYWYRQILGQKVEFLVSFYNNEISEKSEIFDDQFSVERPDGSNFTLKIRSTKLEDSAMYFCASSLGVAEADTQYFGPGTRLTVL.

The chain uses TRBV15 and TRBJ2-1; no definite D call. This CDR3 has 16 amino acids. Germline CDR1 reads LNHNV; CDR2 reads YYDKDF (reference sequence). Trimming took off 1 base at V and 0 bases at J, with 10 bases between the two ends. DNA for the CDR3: TGTGCCACCAGCAGAGGCGCGGCGAGCTCCTACAATGAGCAGTTCTTC. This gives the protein CATSRGAASSYNEQFF.

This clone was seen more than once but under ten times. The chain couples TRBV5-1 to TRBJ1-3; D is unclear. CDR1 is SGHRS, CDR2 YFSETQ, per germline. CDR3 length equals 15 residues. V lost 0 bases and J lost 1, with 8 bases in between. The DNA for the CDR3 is TGCGCCAGCAGCTTGGCCAGGTTATCTGGAAACACCATATATTTT. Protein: CASSLARLSGNTIYF. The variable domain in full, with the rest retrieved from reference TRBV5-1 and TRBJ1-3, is KAGVTQTPRYLIKTRGQQVTLSCSPISGHRSVSWYQQTPGQGLQFLFEYFSETQRNKGNFPGRFSGRQFSNSRSEMNVSTLELGDSALYLCASSLARLSGNTIYFGEGSWLTVV.

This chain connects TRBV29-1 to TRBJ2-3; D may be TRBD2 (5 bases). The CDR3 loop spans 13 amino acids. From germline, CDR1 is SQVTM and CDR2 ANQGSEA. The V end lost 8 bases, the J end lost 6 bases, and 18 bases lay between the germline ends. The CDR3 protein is CSSRRDERDTQYF. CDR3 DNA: TGCAGCTCCCGCCGGGATGAGCGGGATACGCAGTATTTT.

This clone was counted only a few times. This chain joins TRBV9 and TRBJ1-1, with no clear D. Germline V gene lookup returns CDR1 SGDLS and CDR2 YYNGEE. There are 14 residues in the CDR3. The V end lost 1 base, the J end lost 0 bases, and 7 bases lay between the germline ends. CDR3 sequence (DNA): TGTGCCAGCAGCGTAAGGAGTTTGAACACTGAAGCTTTCTTT. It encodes CASSVRSLNTEAFF.